This T cell receptor (beta chain) was retrieved from a study of blood T cell repertoires in COVID-19. Study at large: COVID-19 samples collected from the United States, Italy and Spain covered acute and convalescent phases. From T cells, B-cell-depleted T cells, or PBMCs came the material, which was cDNA or gDNA.

The germline V gene encodes CDR1 LGHDT and CDR2 YNNKEL (reference sequence). The CDR3 extends over 14 amino acids. V lost 4 bases and J 4 bases, leaving 13 bases between the germline ends. Authors' processing steps: Estimates of nucleated cell counts were drawn from the amplification of reference gene primers. Method: immunoSEQ multiplex PCR; TCRdb's copy keeps in-frame clones and lacks some. V, J and clone size reflect that table, while D and trimming were determined from the DNA. The repertoire holds around 97,000 clones, with around 87% as singletons. The sequence came from a human donor in a cohort sampled during active COVID-19. The chain uses TRBV3-1 (or the pseudogene TRBV3-2) and TRBJ1-1, with a tentative D call TRBD1 (5 bases). Sequencing was done on a sample of peripheral blood. Here the CDR3 DNA reads TGTGCCAGCAGCCCGACTAGGGGCTTCACTGAAGCTTTCTTT. This gives the protein CASSPTRGFTEAFF.